This T cell receptor beta chain is drawn from a study of cytomegalovirus exposure and HLA in healthy donors. Trimming removed 7 bases at V and 6 bases at J, with 10 bases between. The CDR3 has 11 amino acids. Germline lookup yields CDR1 SGHVS and CDR2 FNYEAQ. Vbeta (60) and Jbeta (13) primers were used in the PCR. Original analysis: As a later analysis found, there were around 86 million unique TCR beta chains, of which roughly 11 million were shared. Clones were read by immunoSEQ multiplex PCR, and TCRdb kept only the in-frame ones, dropping some. Clone size and the V and J calls come from that table; the DNA yielded D and trimming. The table lists 100,000 to 150,000 clones, over 70% of them singletons. With regard to this clone: Its antigen is as yet unknown.

Findings of the study overall: Most TCR sequences showed up rarely, but some public TCRs showed up in many donors. The study listed some 160 cytomegalovirus-associated TCR beta chains. HLA alleles showed associations with 16,951 TCR beta sequences in a later analysis, at a 0.05 false discovery rate.

The chain has TRBV7-6 and TRBJ2-7; D gene ambiguous. The receptor comes from a female donor in good health and CMV-seronegative. Sequencing was carried out using PBMCs. The CDR3 DNA reads as TGTGCCAGCAACGAGCCCCCCGAGCAGTACTTC. As protein: CASNEPPEQYF.